This T cell receptor beta chain was sequenced during a study of blood T cells in healthy people across ages. In regard to this clonotype: The antigen remains undetermined.

CDR3 size: 15 residues. The V gene lost 6 bases and the J gene lost 0 bases, with 15 bases spanning the gap. Findings and limits, study-wide: Both higher diversity and more naive CD4+ cells marked long-lived donors when set against aged donors. Estimated diversity across one million T cells was deemed an underestimate.

The second PCR ran roughly 6 to 11 cycles with a sample-barcoded 5' primer and J-beta primers. Using its own MiXCR run on the 5' RACE reads, TCRdb lists one record per CDR3 protein. Among about 690,000 distinct CDR3 sequences listed, approximately 40% were seen once. The clonotype comes from a man older than 75 in good health. The chain links TRBV12-3 or TRBV12-4 to TRBJ2-7, with D possibly TRBD1 on 6 matching bases. The sequenced material came from blood. The CDR3 region is CASRPGADGSYEQYF. The CDR3 region has the DNA TGTGCCAGCAGGCCAGGGGCCGACGGCTCCTACGAGCAGTACTTC.